This record looks at one T cell receptor (beta chain) sequence and its context. Its target is unknown. This sample is drawn from a study of T cell responses to AZD1222 COVID-19 vaccine. Study-wide results and caveats: At study baseline, merely about 6 AZD1222 recipients were seropositive.

The germline V gene encodes CDR1 ENHRY and CDR2 SYGVKD. V trimming: 6 bases; J trimming: 2 bases; junction bases outside the gene matches: 3. The CDR3 covers 14 residues. Method: immunoSEQ multiplex PCR; TCRdb's copy keeps in-frame clones and lacks some. Here the sample spans 150,000 or so clones, 85% to 90% being singletons. The rearrangement joins TRBV10-3 to TRBJ2-2; 7 bases fit TRBD1. This specimen consisted of peripheral blood, obtained on day 0 of AZD1222 vaccination. The clonotype was recovered from an adult in good health. DNA of the CDR3: TGTGCCATCAGCGACAGGGTAAACACCGGGGAGCTGTTTTTT. Its translation: CAISDRVNTGELFF.